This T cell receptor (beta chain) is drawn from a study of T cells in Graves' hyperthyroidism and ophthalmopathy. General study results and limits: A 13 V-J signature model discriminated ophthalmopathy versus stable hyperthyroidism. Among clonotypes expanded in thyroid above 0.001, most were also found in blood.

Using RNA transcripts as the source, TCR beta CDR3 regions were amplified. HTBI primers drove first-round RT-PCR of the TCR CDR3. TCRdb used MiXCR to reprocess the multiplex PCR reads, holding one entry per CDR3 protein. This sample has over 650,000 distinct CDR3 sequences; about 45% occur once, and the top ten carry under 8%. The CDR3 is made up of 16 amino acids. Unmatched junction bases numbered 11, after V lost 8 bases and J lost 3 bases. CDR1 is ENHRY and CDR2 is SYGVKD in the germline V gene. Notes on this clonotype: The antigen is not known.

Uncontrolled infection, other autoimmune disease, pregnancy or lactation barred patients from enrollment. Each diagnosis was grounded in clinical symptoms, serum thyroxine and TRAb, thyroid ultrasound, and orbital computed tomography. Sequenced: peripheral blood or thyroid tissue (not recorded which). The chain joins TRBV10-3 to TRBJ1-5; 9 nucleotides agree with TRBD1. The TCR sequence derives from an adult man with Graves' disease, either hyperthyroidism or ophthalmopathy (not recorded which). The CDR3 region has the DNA TGTGCCATCGGGGGGACAGGGCTCATGATCAATCAGCCCCAGCATTTT. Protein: CAIGGTGLMINQPQHF.